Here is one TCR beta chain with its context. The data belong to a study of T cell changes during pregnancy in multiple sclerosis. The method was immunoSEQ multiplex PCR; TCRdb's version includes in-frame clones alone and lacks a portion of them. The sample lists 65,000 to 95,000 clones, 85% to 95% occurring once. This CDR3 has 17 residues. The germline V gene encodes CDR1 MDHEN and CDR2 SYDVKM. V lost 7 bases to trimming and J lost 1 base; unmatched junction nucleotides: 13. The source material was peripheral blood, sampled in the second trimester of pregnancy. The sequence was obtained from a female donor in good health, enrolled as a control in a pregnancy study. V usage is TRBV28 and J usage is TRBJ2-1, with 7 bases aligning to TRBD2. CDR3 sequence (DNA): TGTGCCAGCACGTCCAGCGGGGCCCCAGAATCCTACAATGAGCAGTTCTTC. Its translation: CASTSSGAPESYNEQFF.